A selection of T cell receptor beta chains follows, all from one sample in a study of radiotherapy plus CTLA-4 blockade in lung cancer. Clones were sequenced by immunoSEQ multiplex PCR, and TCRdb holds only the in-frame ones, with some missing. The table includes more than 75,000 clones, roughly 80% detected once. The input for sequencing was peripheral blood, taken from a patient treated with radiotherapy plus ipilimumab. All receptors derive from a human donor with non-small cell lung cancer that progressed on radiotherapy plus ipilimumab. The CDR3 runs from the conserved cysteine through the conserved F or W. A D gene is named only where the DNA matches it firmly. Size values are once, few and many counts, or a class for expanded clones, and some rows have none.

v_gene: TRBV18; d_gene: .; abundance: .; j_gene: TRBJ1-1; CDR3aa: CASSSGGTTEAFF; CDR3nt: TGTGCCTCAAGCTCGGGCGGGACAACTGAAGCTTTCTTT
v_gene: TRBV9; d_gene: TRBD2; abundance: once; j_gene: TRBJ2-1; CDR3aa: CASSVGGLAGVEQFF; CDR3nt: TGTGCCAGCAGCGTAGGGGGACTAGCGGGAGTTGAGCAGTTCTTC
v_gene: TRBV2; d_gene: TRBD1; abundance: .; j_gene: TRBJ1-5; CDR3aa: CASSEAETGNSNQPQHF; CDR3nt: TGTGCCAGCAGTGAAGCAGAGACAGGGAATAGCAATCAGCCCCAGCATTTT
v_gene: TRBV6-5; d_gene: .; abundance: .; j_gene: TRBJ1-1; CDR3aa: CASSYKPTHTEAFF; CDR3nt: TGTGCCAGCAGTTATAAGCCGACTCACACTGAAGCTTTCTTT
v_gene: TRBV5-1; d_gene: .; abundance: .; j_gene: TRBJ1-2; CDR3aa: CASRLSSGTEHYGYTF; CDR3nt: TGCGCCAGCAGGCTTTCCTCCGGGACGGAACACTATGGCTACACCTTC
v_gene: TRBV11-1; d_gene: TRBD1; abundance: once; j_gene: TRBJ2-1; CDR3aa: CASSRGQGNEQFF; CDR3nt: TGTGCCAGCAGCAGGGGACAGGGAAATGAGCAGTTCTTC
v_gene: TRBV30; d_gene: .; abundance: .; j_gene: TRBJ1-1; CDR3aa: CAWRPYTGWYDTEAFF; CDR3nt: TGTGCCTGGAGGCCCTATACAGGGTGGTACGACACTGAAGCTTTCTTT
v_gene: TRBV18; d_gene: .; abundance: .; j_gene: TRBJ2-1; CDR3aa: CASSPQRDGKEQFF; CDR3nt: TGTGCCAGCTCACCACAACGGGACGGGAAAGAGCAGTTCTTC
v_gene: TRBV28; d_gene: .; abundance: .; j_gene: TRBJ1-1; CDR3aa: CASSRGGTPYHTEAFF; CDR3nt: TGTGCCAGCAGCAGGGGCGGGACCCCATATCACACTGAAGCTTTCTTT
v_gene: TRBV5-1; d_gene: .; abundance: .; j_gene: TRBJ2-3; CDR3aa: CASSTSFDTQYF; CDR3nt: TGCGCCAGCAGCACTTCTTTTGATACGCAGTATTTT
v_gene: TRBV19; d_gene: .; abundance: .; j_gene: TRBJ2-7; CDR3aa: CASSIRQGSYEQYF; CDR3nt: TGTGCCAGTAGTATTCGGCAGGGCTCCTACGAGCAGTACTTC
v_gene: TRBV28; d_gene: .; abundance: .; j_gene: TRBJ1-2; CDR3aa: CASSPNRVDGYGYTF; CDR3nt: TGTGCCAGCAGTCCGAACAGGGTGGATGGCTATGGCTACACCTTC
v_gene: TRBV2; d_gene: .; abundance: .; j_gene: TRBJ1-1; CDR3aa: CASSDRGRNTEAFF; CDR3nt: TGTGCCAGCAGTGACCGGGGCCGGAACACTGAAGCTTTCTTT
v_gene: TRBV9; d_gene: TRBD1; abundance: .; j_gene: TRBJ2-3; CDR3aa: CASSGPTGALTDTQYF; CDR3nt: TGTGCCAGCAGCGGCCCGACAGGGGCTCTCACAGATACGCAGTATTTT
v_gene: TRBV7-9; d_gene: .; abundance: .; j_gene: TRBJ2-2; CDR3aa: CASSSSGDTGELFF; CDR3nt: TGTGCCAGCAGCTCAAGCGGAGACACCGGGGAGCTGTTTTTT
v_gene: TRBV19; d_gene: TRBD1; abundance: .; j_gene: TRBJ1-2; CDR3aa: CASSIGQGANYGYTF; CDR3nt: TGTGCCAGTAGTATCGGTCAGGGGGCTAACTATGGCTACACCTTC
v_gene: TRBV2; d_gene: .; abundance: .; j_gene: TRBJ2-1; CDR3aa: CASSGGSSYNEQFF; CDR3nt: TGTGCCAGCAGTGGTGGCAGCTCCTACAATGAGCAGTTCTTC
v_gene: TRBV30; d_gene: .; abundance: .; j_gene: TRBJ2-7; CDR3aa: CAWSRSYEQYF; CDR3nt: TGTGCCTGGAGTCGCAGTTACGAGCAGTACTTC
v_gene: TRBV28; d_gene: TRBD1; abundance: .; j_gene: TRBJ1-2; CDR3aa: CALEGGTGNYGYTF; CDR3nt: TGTGCCCTCGAGGGCGGGACAGGCAACTATGGCTACACCTTC
v_gene: TRBV29-1; d_gene: TRBD1; abundance: .; j_gene: TRBJ1-2; CDR3aa: CSVPTGVLNYGYTF; CDR3nt: TGCAGCGTACCTACAGGGGTGCTAAACTATGGCTACACCTTC
v_gene: TRBV7-9; d_gene: TRBD1; abundance: once; j_gene: TRBJ2-4; CDR3aa: CASSRGQGAHIQYF; CDR3nt: TGTGCCAGCAGCCGAGGACAGGGGGCTCACATTCAGTACTTC
v_gene: TRBV19; d_gene: .; abundance: .; j_gene: TRBJ2-2; CDR3aa: CASSFRIFGFPGELFF; CDR3nt: TGTGCCAGTAGTTTCAGAATCTTTGGGTTCCCCGGGGAGCTGTTTTTT
v_gene: TRBV5-6; d_gene: .; abundance: .; j_gene: TRBJ2-3; CDR3aa: CASSLRTDTQYF; CDR3nt: TGTGCCAGCAGCTTGAGGACAGATACGCAGTATTTT
v_gene: TRBV30; d_gene: .; abundance: .; j_gene: TRBJ1-2; CDR3aa: CALGGSSNYGYTF; CDR3nt: TGTGCCTTGGGGGGATCTTCCAACTATGGCTACACCTTC
v_gene: TRBV2; d_gene: .; abundance: .; j_gene: TRBJ1-1; CDR3aa: CASTTGNWGLDTEAFF; CDR3nt: TGTGCCAGCACAACAGGGAATTGGGGTTTGGACACTGAAGCTTTCTTT
v_gene: TRBV5-4; d_gene: TRBD1; abundance: .; j_gene: TRBJ1-1; CDR3aa: CASSLAPTGALNTEAFF; CDR3nt: TGTGCCAGCAGCTTGGCACCTACAGGGGCTCTGAACACTGAAGCTTTCTTT
v_gene: TRBV27; d_gene: TRBD1; abundance: few; j_gene: TRBJ1-2; CDR3aa: CAPGASGDRPNYGYTF; CDR3nt: TGTGCCCCAGGTGCTTCCGGGGACAGACCCAACTATGGCTACACCTTC
v_gene: TRBV30; d_gene: .; abundance: .; j_gene: TRBJ1-1; CDR3aa: CAWSAKSRAGIAEAFF; CDR3nt: TGTGCCTGGAGTGCAAAATCCAGGGCGGGCATCGCTGAAGCTTTCTTT
v_gene: TRBV5-6; d_gene: .; abundance: .; j_gene: TRBJ1-4; CDR3aa: CASSLPSREKLFF; CDR3nt: TGTGCCAGCAGTCTCCCGTCTCGAGAAAAACTGTTTTTT
v_gene: TRBV5-1; d_gene: TRBD2; abundance: .; j_gene: TRBJ2-3; CDR3aa: CASRMRTSGDSTDTQYF; CDR3nt: TGCGCCAGCAGGATGAGGACTAGCGGAGACAGCACAGATACGCAGTATTTT
v_gene: TRBV2; d_gene: TRBD2; abundance: .; j_gene: TRBJ2-1; CDR3aa: CASRISGRSAEQFF; CDR3nt: TGTGCCAGCAGGATTAGCGGGAGGTCTGCTGAGCAGTTCTTC
v_gene: TRBV7-9; d_gene: .; abundance: .; j_gene: TRBJ2-5; CDR3aa: CASQGGETQYF; CDR3nt: TGTGCCAGTCAGGGGGGAGAGACCCAGTACTTC
v_gene: TRBV30; d_gene: TRBD1; abundance: .; j_gene: TRBJ1-5; CDR3aa: CAWSSRGQYGPQHF; CDR3nt: TGTGCCTGGAGTAGCAGGGGGCAATATGGCCCCCAGCATTTT
v_gene: TRBV19; d_gene: .; abundance: .; j_gene: TRBJ2-1; CDR3aa: CASSTGNMNEQFF; CDR3nt: TGTGCCAGTAGTACGGGTAATATGAATGAGCAGTTCTTC
v_gene: TRBV4-1; d_gene: .; abundance: .; j_gene: TRBJ2-4; CDR3aa: CASSQDRGRNIQYF; CDR3nt: TGCGCCAGCAGCCAAGACAGGGGTCGGAACATTCAGTACTTC
v_gene: TRBV28; d_gene: .; abundance: once; j_gene: TRBJ2-4; CDR3aa: CASTPEGNIQYF; CDR3nt: TGTGCCAGCACCCCTGAGGGGAACATTCAGTACTTC
v_gene: TRBV9; d_gene: .; abundance: .; j_gene: TRBJ2-2; CDR3aa: CASSVAVGVSGELFF; CDR3nt: TGTGCCAGCAGCGTAGCTGTGGGCGTCTCCGGGGAGCTGTTTTTT
v_gene: TRBV6-5; d_gene: .; abundance: .; j_gene: TRBJ2-1; CDR3aa: CASSYGDEQFF; CDR3nt: TGTGCCAGCAGTTACGGCGATGAGCAGTTCTTC
v_gene: TRBV19; d_gene: .; abundance: .; j_gene: TRBJ1-1; CDR3aa: CASSMSVAGAEAFF; CDR3nt: TGTGCCAGTAGTATGTCGGTGGCTGGGGCTGAAGCTTTCTTT
v_gene: TRBV4-1; d_gene: .; abundance: .; j_gene: TRBJ2-7; CDR3aa: CASSLLGGYEQYF; CDR3nt: TGCGCCAGCAGTCTCTTAGGGGGTTACGAGCAGTACTTC
v_gene: TRBV7-3; d_gene: TRBD2; abundance: .; j_gene: TRBJ2-5; CDR3aa: CASSACYPVLVTSGEETQYF; CDR3nt: TGTGCCAGCAGCGCTTGTTATCCTGTCTTGGTGACTAGCGGCGAAGAGACCCAGTACTTC
v_gene: TRBV7-6; d_gene: .; abundance: .; j_gene: TRBJ2-1; CDR3aa: CASSLGSSGEQFF; CDR3nt: TGTGCCAGCAGCTTAGGTTCGTCAGGTGAGCAGTTCTTC
v_gene: TRBV7-2; d_gene: .; abundance: .; j_gene: TRBJ1-2; CDR3aa: CATIQVEAIYGYTF; CDR3nt: TGTGCCACGATACAGGTGGAGGCTATCTATGGCTACACCTTC
v_gene: TRBV4-1; d_gene: TRBD2; abundance: few; j_gene: TRBJ2-4; CDR3aa: CASSLGTSGMDIQYF; CDR3nt: TGCGCCAGCAGCCTAGGGACTAGCGGGATGGACATTCAGTACTTC
v_gene: TRBV27; d_gene: TRBD2; abundance: .; j_gene: TRBJ2-7; CDR3aa: CASSFSGATYEQYF; CDR3nt: TGTGCCAGCAGTTTTAGCGGGGCCACCTACGAGCAGTACTTC
v_gene: TRBV2; d_gene: TRBD1; abundance: .; j_gene: TRBJ1-5; CDR3aa: CASSANRGDNQPQHF; CDR3nt: TGTGCCAGCAGTGCGAACAGGGGGGACAATCAGCCCCAGCATTTT
v_gene: TRBV10-3; d_gene: .; abundance: .; j_gene: TRBJ1-3; CDR3aa: CAISAPTRAGNTIYF; CDR3nt: TGTGCCATCAGTGCACCGACAAGGGCTGGAAACACCATATATTTT
v_gene: TRBV15; d_gene: .; abundance: .; j_gene: TRBJ1-4; CDR3aa: CATSRGQVNEKLFF; CDR3nt: TGTGCCACCAGCAGAGGACAGGTCAATGAAAAACTGTTTTTT
v_gene: TRBV28; d_gene: .; abundance: .; j_gene: TRBJ2-7; CDR3aa: CASSRGYYEQYF; CDR3nt: TGTGCCAGCAGTAGGGGGTACTACGAGCAGTACTTC
v_gene: TRBV5-1; d_gene: TRBD1; abundance: once; j_gene: TRBJ1-5; CDR3aa: CASSLGTGSDQPQHF; CDR3nt: TGCGCCAGCAGCTTGGGGACAGGGAGTGATCAGCCCCAGCATTTT
v_gene: TRBV7-8; d_gene: .; abundance: once; j_gene: TRBJ2-1; CDR3aa: CASSSMGGREFGEQFF; CDR3nt: TGTGCCAGCAGCTCAATGGGGGGACGGGAGTTTGGTGAGCAGTTCTTC
v_gene: TRBV19; d_gene: .; abundance: once; j_gene: TRBJ1-4; CDR3aa: CASSFRTLTIATNEKLFF; CDR3nt: TGTGCCAGTAGTTTCCGGACATTAACTATAGCAACTAATGAAAAACTGTTTTTT
v_gene: TRBV7-9; d_gene: .; abundance: once; j_gene: TRBJ1-5; CDR3aa: CASSLGKGSNQPQHF; CDR3nt: TGTGCCAGCAGCTTAGGAAAAGGGTCCAATCAGCCCCAGCATTTT
v_gene: TRBV4-2; d_gene: .; abundance: .; j_gene: TRBJ1-4; CDR3aa: CASSQEGGRGEKLFF; CDR3nt: TGTGCCAGCAGCCAAGAAGGAGGGCGCGGTGAAAAACTGTTTTTT
v_gene: TRBV29-1; d_gene: TRBD1; abundance: .; j_gene: TRBJ2-3; CDR3aa: CSVVGGTGTDTQYF; CDR3nt: TGCAGCGTTGTGGGCGGGACAGGGACAGATACGCAGTATTTT
v_gene: TRBV27; d_gene: .; abundance: .; j_gene: TRBJ2-3; CDR3aa: CASSPLGGTSTDTQYF; CDR3nt: TGTGCCAGCAGCCCCTTAGGCGGGACTAGCACAGATACGCAGTATTTT
v_gene: TRBV5-1; d_gene: .; abundance: .; j_gene: TRBJ1-2; CDR3aa: CASSSPPSYGYTF; CDR3nt: TGCGCCAGCAGCTCCCCTCCTAGCTATGGCTACACCTTC
v_gene: TRBV7-2; d_gene: .; abundance: .; j_gene: TRBJ2-1; CDR3aa: CASSYNRDNEQFF; CDR3nt: TGTGCCAGCAGCTACAACAGAGACAATGAGCAGTTCTTC
v_gene: TRBV9; d_gene: TRBD1; abundance: once; j_gene: TRBJ1-1; CDR3aa: CASSAQGVVAEAFF; CDR3nt: TGTGCCAGCAGCGCTCAGGGGGTGGTGGCTGAAGCTTTCTTT